This T cell receptor beta chain came from a study of read filtering for tumor transcriptome and immune sequencing. Study-wide background: Revised staging placed eight or nine patients in R-ISS I, roughly 17 in II, 6 or 7 in III. Whole-study findings and limits: IR-seq and RNA-seq agreed better without single-read clonotypes. In IR-seq, single-read clonotypes were roughly 80% of clonotypes but around 4% of reads.

Sampling of bone marrow took place during active disease in every patient. In its sample, this clonotype was seen many times. Its antigen is as yet unknown. Molecular barcoded adaptors covering alpha/delta and beta/gamma chains were used on about 0.4 ug RNA. TCRdb recomputed calls from the reads with MiXCR, one row per CDR3 protein. Of 40,000 to 50,000 distinct CDR3 sequences detected, 13% appear once; the ten largest clones hold approximately 30%. Trimming removed 5 bases at V and 5 bases at J, with 9 bases between. Looked up from germline, CDR1 is MNHEY and CDR2 is SVGEGT. The CDR3 runs to 12 residues.

This TCR came from a donor aged 40 or older with multiple myeloma. Sequencing was carried out using a population of CD138-negative cells sorted from bone marrow. The chain couples TRBV6-2 or TRBV6-3 to TRBJ2-5, with D tentatively TRBD1 (5 bases). CDR3 loop: CASSPWGETQYF. In nucleotides, the CDR3 is TGTGCCAGCAGTCCTTGGGGCGAGACCCAGTACTTC.